These 7 T cell receptor beta chains came from one sample sequenced in a study of T-cell memory formation after mild COVID-19. TCRdb reprocessed the 5' RACE reads with MiXCR, giving one entry per CDR3 protein. The profile shows 300,000 or so distinct CDR3 sequences, around 15% of them singletons. Sample: PBMCs or a T cell subset sorted from them (not recorded which). Receptors were obtained from a young man who had mild COVID-19 (a few samples of this study predate the infection). Cell type and time point are not known.

This sequence joins TRBV6-5 and TRBJ1-1; D not resolved. Between the trimmed V and J ends, which lost 10 bases and 3 bases, there was a span of 6 bases. The V gene's germline CDR1 is MNHEY and CDR2 SVGAGI. This CDR3 region has 10 residues. CDR3 DNA: TGTGCCACCGGGCACACTGAAGCTTTCTTT. It specifies CATGHTEAFF.

The chain is built from TRBV7-9 and TRBJ2-7; TRBD2 matches 8 bases. V gave up 4 bases and J gave up 2 bases; unmatched junction bases: 13. Germline V gene data show CDR1 as SEHNR and CDR2 as FQNEAQ (reference sequence). The CDR3 sequence is 17 residues long. The DNA for the CDR3 is TGTGCCAGCAGCTCCAACACCGGGACTAGTCCCCCCTACGAGCAGTACTTC. Its protein is CASSSNTGTSPPYEQYF.

In its sample, this clonotype was seen many times. The V call is TRBV28, the J call TRBJ2-1; D is uncertain. V gave up 6 bases and J gave up 10 bases, with 7 bases separating them. CDR3 size: 10 residues. Germline CDR1 and CDR2: MDHEN and SYDVKM. CDR3 protein: CASSRLEQFF. The CDR3 DNA reads as TGTGCCAGCAGCCGGCTCGAGCAGTTCTTC.

This clonotype was observed a few times. The chain joins TRBV6-5 to TRBJ1-1, with D unresolved. CDR3 size: 12 residues. Germline assignment: CDR1 MNHEY and CDR2 SVGAGI. With 11 bases removed from V and 4 bases from J, the gap between germline ends came to 14 bases. CDR3 bases: TGTGCCTCCGGCCCAGCTCGCACTGAAGCTTTCTTT. Protein sequence: CASGPARTEAFF.

This clonotype appeared a few times. The rearrangement joins TRBV6-2 or TRBV6-3 to TRBJ2-1, with 7 bases identical to TRBD2. Germline V gene sequence: CDR1 MNHEY, CDR2 SVGEGT. The CDR3 runs 16 residues. The V and J ends lost 1 base and 4 bases, in that order; junction bases with no gene match: 7. Here the CDR3 reads CASSYWDSGQYNEQFF. In nucleotides, the CDR3 is TGTGCCAGCAGTTACTGGGATAGCGGGCAATACAATGAGCAGTTCTTC.

The rearrangement links TRBV14 to TRBJ1-1; D remains ambiguous. The germline V and J ends were trimmed by 3 bases and 1 base, with 15 bases remaining between them. This CDR3 has 16 residues. Germline-derived CDR1 and CDR2 are SGHDN and FVKESK. In nucleotides, the CDR3 is TGTGCCAGCAGCCAGCATTCCGGACTGCCGAACACTGAAGCTTTCTTT. Its translation is CASSQHSGLPNTEAFF. Filled out from reference TRBV14 and TRBJ1-1, the complete variable domain reads EAGVTQFPSHSVIEKGQTVTLRCDPISGHDNLYWYRRVMGKEIKFLLHFVKESKQDESGMPNNRFLAERTGGTYSTLKVQPAELEDSGVYFCASSQHSGLPNTEAFFGQGTRLTVV.

Written as DNA, the CDR3 is TGTGCCAGCAGTCCCTTGGCGGGGGGGTTGGGGACCCAGTACTTC. This codes for CASSPLAGGLGTQYF. This rearrangement joins TRBV12-3 or TRBV12-4 to TRBJ2-5; 9 nucleotides line up with TRBD2. The CDR3 runs to 15 residues. The V segment lost 5 bases and the J segment 7 bases; nucleotides outside the gene matches: 11.